The 17 T cell receptor beta chains listed next were all sequenced from one sample in a study of T cells in Graves' hyperthyroidism and ophthalmopathy. Amplification of TCR beta CDR3 regions was performed using RNA transcripts as template. First-round RT-PCR targeting the TCR CDR3 was performed with the HTBI primer set. TCRdb re-called the multiplex PCR reads through MiXCR, storing one row per CDR3 protein. The table records hundreds of thousands of distinct CDR3 sequences, less than 25% of them present only once. Source material: blood. Every receptor here comes from a man aged 25-45 years with Graves' ophthalmopathy.

The V gene is TRBV6-1, the J gene TRBJ2-2; TRBD2 agrees at 13 bases. Losses at the gene ends were 7 bases for V and 7 bases for J; bases not matched to a gene: 6. Germline V gene sequence: CDR1 MNHNS, CDR2 SASEGT. The CDR3 contains 15 residues. CDR3 in amino acids: CASTGLAGEVGELFF. DNA of the CDR3: TGTGCCAGCACTGGACTAGCGGGAGAAGTCGGGGAGCTGTTTTTT.

A few counts support this clonotype. The rearrangement joins TRBV25-1 to TRBJ1-5; D is undetermined. The length of the CDR3 is 16 residues. V was shortened by 6 bases and J by 7 bases, with 22 bases between the two germline ends. CDR1 MGHDK and CDR2 SYGVNS come from the germline V gene. The chain's CDR3 is CASRTQRWQITQPQHF. The CDR3 DNA is TGTGCCAGCAGAACCCAACGGTGGCAGATCACCCAGCCCCAGCATTTT.

The V call is TRBV6-1, the J call TRBJ1-5; 8 nucleotides line up with TRBD1. Germline V CDR1 and CDR2: MNHNS, SASEGT. The CDR3 consists of 16 residues. The V segment lost 6 bases and the J segment 2 bases; nucleotides outside the gene matches: 9. As DNA, the CDR3 is TGTGCCAGCAGCCTAAGGACAGGGAAACGCAATCAGCCCCAGCATTTT. Translating it yields CASSLRTGKRNQPQHF.

In regard to this clonotype: At one end the junction does not follow the germline gene, possibly because of a read error. The V gene is TRBV5-5, the J gene TRBJ1-1, with D unclear. Per germline, CDR1 SGHKS and CDR2 YYEKEE (reference sequence). This CDR3 spans 13 amino acids. The CDR3 bases are TGTGCCGGCAGTTCGCCAGGAAACACTGAAGCTTTCTTT. Translation: CAGSSPGNTEAFF.

The chain couples TRBV5-4 to TRBJ1-1, with a tentative D call TRBD1 (5 bases). The CDR3 covers 14 residues. V was shortened by 5 bases and J by 0 bases, with 11 bases between the two germline ends. Germline loops: CDR1 SGHNT, CDR2 YYREEE (reference sequence). Here the CDR3 reads CASRFGGMNTEAFF. In nucleotides, the CDR3 is TGTGCCAGCAGGTTCGGGGGGATGAACACTGAAGCTTTCTTT.

This chain joins TRBV11-2 and TRBJ2-5, with D perhaps matching TRBD1 (5 bases). This CDR3 has 19 residues. Germline V gene lookup returns CDR1 SGHAT and CDR2 FQNNGV. V dropped 4 bases and J dropped 7 bases, with 31 bases sitting between them. The CDR3 nucleotides are TGTGCCAGCAGCTCAACTCTCGGAACGTGGACATCTACCATGGGGACCCAGTACTTC. Its protein is CASSSTLGTWTSTMGTQYF.

This clonotype was counted many times. The V and J genes are TRBV20-1 and TRBJ2-7, with 10 bases lining up with TRBD2. This CDR3 contains 17 residues. Trimming cost V 1 base and J 2 bases; bases outside gene matches: 11. Per the germline V gene, CDR1 is DFQATT and CDR2 is SNEGSKA (reference sequence). The CDR3 reads CSARGGLAARGAYEQYF. The CDR3 DNA is TGCAGTGCTAGAGGTGGACTAGCGGCCAGGGGGGCCTACGAGCAGTACTTC.

This clonotype showed up just a few times. The chain uses TRBV6-2 or TRBV6-3 and TRBJ2-2, with D perhaps given as TRBD1 or TRBD2 (6 bases each). Per germline, CDR1 MNHEY and CDR2 SVGEGT. This CDR3 is 17 amino acids long. V lost 2 bases and J 2 bases, leaving 15 bases between the germline ends. The CDR3 DNA reads TGTGCCAGCAGTTACGGCAGGGGCGGACTAAACACCGGGGAGCTGTTTTTT. It is translated as CASSYGRGGLNTGELFF.

The chain joins TRBV3-1 to TRBJ2-3; possible D gene TRBD2, 5 bases. V shed 8 bases and J shed 4 bases, with 10 bases lying between them. CDR1 is LGHDT, CDR2 YNNKEL, per germline (reference sequence). This CDR3 is built from 12 residues. The CDR3 protein is CASARESDTQYF. The CDR3 DNA is TGTGCCAGCGCTCGGGAATCAGATACGCAGTATTTT.

The chain couples TRBV11-2 to TRBJ1-2; no clear D. This CDR3 has 16 amino acids. The germline gives CDR1 SGHAT, CDR2 FQNNGV. Trimming left V 4 bases short and J 0 bases short, with 15 bases between. CDR3 sequence: CASSSARFGANYGYTF. The CDR3 bases are TGTGCCAGCAGCTCAGCAAGGTTCGGGGCTAACTATGGCTACACCTTC.

This clonotype was seen more than once but under ten times. The chain combines TRBV20-1 with TRBJ2-1, with TRBD1 matching over 8 bases. Germline-derived CDR1 and CDR2 are DFQATT and SNEGSKA (reference sequence). This CDR3 has 15 amino acids. Trimming removed 2 bases from V and 8 bases from J; junction bases left unmatched: 11. CDR3 sequence: CSARKAQGALHEQFF. DNA for the CDR3: TGCAGTGCTAGAAAGGCGCAGGGGGCGTTGCATGAGCAGTTCTTC.

The chain links TRBV28 to TRBJ1-2; D may be TRBD1 (5 bases). V was trimmed by 6 bases and J by 8 bases, leaving 13 bases between them. Germline CDR1 is MDHEN and CDR2 is SYDVKM. The CDR3 has 12 residues. CDR3 in amino acids: CASSLRETGYTF. Here the CDR3 DNA reads TGTGCCAGCAGCCTCAGGGAAACCGGCTACACCTTC.

The rearrangement uses TRBV20-1 and TRBJ1-5, with D unclear. This CDR3 is 13 amino acids long. Germline V gene data show CDR1 as DFQATT and CDR2 as SNEGSKA (reference sequence). Between the trimmed V and J ends, which lost 6 bases and 3 bases, there was a span of 12 bases. Here the CDR3 reads CSARNSNNQPQHF. CDR3 in DNA: TGCAGTGCCCGCAACTCAAACAATCAGCCCCAGCATTTT.

The gene calls are TRBV19 and TRBJ2-3; tentatively, D is TRBD2 (5 bases). CDR3 size: 14 residues. The V end was cut by 5 bases, the J end by 0 bases, with 9 bases between. CDR1 is LNHDA and CDR2 is SQIVND in the germline V gene (reference sequence). CDR3 region: CASSEEDSTDTQYF. The CDR3 region has the DNA TGTGCCAGTAGTGAGGAGGATAGCACAGATACGCAGTATTTT.

This clonotype was observed at least ten times. The rearrangement uses TRBV28 and TRBJ2-1, with 13 bases fitting TRBD2. CDR3 size: 15 residues. The V and J ends lost 8 bases and 7 bases, in that order; junction bases with no gene match: 8. Germline CDR1 is MDHEN and CDR2 is SYDVKM. CDR3 protein: CASGRTSGSKNEQFF. The CDR3 nucleotides are TGTGCCAGCGGACGGACTAGCGGGAGTAAGAATGAGCAGTTCTTC.

The J gene is TRBJ2-1, the V gene TRBV4-1; D gene ambiguous. Per germline, CDR1 MGHRA and CDR2 YSYEKL. The CDR3 is 13 residues long. V was clipped by 1 base and J by 4 bases, with 5 bases between them. As DNA, the CDR3 is TGCGCCAGCAGCCAAGCAATTTACAATGAGCAGTTCTTC. It is translated as CASSQAIYNEQFF.

This clonotype was picked up many times. The V gene is TRBV7-9, the J gene TRBJ1-2; 8 positions match TRBD1. The CDR3 extends over 14 amino acids. CDR1 is SEHNR, CDR2 FQNEAQ, per germline (reference sequence). The V segment lost 5 bases and the J segment 8 bases; nucleotides outside the gene matches: 10. In nucleotides, the CDR3 is TGTGCCAGCAGCCCCTGGCAGGGGGCGGGGGGCTACACCTTC. Translation gives CASSPWQGAGGYTF.